The following is a T cell receptor beta chain sequence with its context. The antigen is unknown. This entry comes from a study of cytomegalovirus exposure and HLA in healthy donors. Study observations and caveats: A classifier reportedly called cytomegalovirus status with high sensitivity and specificity. A missense variant in DCLRE1C was later tied to TCR beta V- and J-gene trimming.

PCR amplification relied on 60 Vbeta primers (plus 13 Jbeta primers). The data were produced by immunoSEQ multiplex PCR, yet TCRdb's version contains in-frame clones alone and is incomplete. The repertoire holds roughly 130,000 clones, with around 86% as singletons. The CDR3 is made up of 14 amino acids. V gave up 3 bases and J gave up 5 bases; unmatched junction bases: 4. Germline lookup yields CDR1 SGHRS and CDR2 YFSETQ. The sample taken for sequencing was PBMCs. This TCR came from a man between 25 and 39 years old in good health and CMV-seronegative. The rearrangement links TRBV5-1 to TRBJ1-5; 8 bases match TRBD1. CDR3 protein: CASSYGQGDQPQHF. Written as DNA, the CDR3 is TGCGCCAGCAGCTATGGACAGGGCGATCAGCCCCAGCATTTT.